The following is a TCR beta chain sequence with its context. The sequencing template was cDNA reverse transcribed from extracted RNA. Repertoires were generated with immunoSEQ multiplex PCR, while TCRdb's copy carries only in-frame clones and drops some. The table has 180,000 or so clones, approximately 52% seen once; the top ten hold approximately 16%. Looked up from germline, CDR1 is SGDLS and CDR2 is YYNGEE. The CDR3 extends over 14 amino acids. The ends were cut back, 0 bases at V and 1 base at J, with 7 bases in the middle. The entry originates in a study of CD8+ T cells in alopecia areata. Noted treatment: oral pan-JAK inhibitor, 5-10 mg twice daily.

The TCR originated in a human donor with alopecia areata. V gene TRBV9 combines with J gene TRBJ2-5; no clear D. The material sequenced was CD4+ T cells sorted from blood, taken at roughly week 55, from a patient treated with tofacitinib. CDR3 in DNA: TGTGCCAGCAGCGTAGGCCTTTTCCAAGAGACCCAGTACTTC. This sequence encodes CASSVGLFQETQYF.